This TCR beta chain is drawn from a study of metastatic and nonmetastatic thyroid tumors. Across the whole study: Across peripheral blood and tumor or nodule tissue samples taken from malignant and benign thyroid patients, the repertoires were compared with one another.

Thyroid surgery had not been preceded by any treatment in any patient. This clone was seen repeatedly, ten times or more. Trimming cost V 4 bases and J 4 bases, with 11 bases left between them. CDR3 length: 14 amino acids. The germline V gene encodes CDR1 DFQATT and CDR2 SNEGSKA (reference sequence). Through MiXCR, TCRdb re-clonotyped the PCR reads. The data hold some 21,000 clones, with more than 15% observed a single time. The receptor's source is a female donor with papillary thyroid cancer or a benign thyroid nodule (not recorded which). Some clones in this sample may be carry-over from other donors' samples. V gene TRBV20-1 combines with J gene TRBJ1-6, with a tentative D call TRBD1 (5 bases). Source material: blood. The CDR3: CSATGFGYNSPLHF. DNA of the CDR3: TGCAGTGCTACAGGGTTCGGGTATAATTCACCCCTCCACTTT.